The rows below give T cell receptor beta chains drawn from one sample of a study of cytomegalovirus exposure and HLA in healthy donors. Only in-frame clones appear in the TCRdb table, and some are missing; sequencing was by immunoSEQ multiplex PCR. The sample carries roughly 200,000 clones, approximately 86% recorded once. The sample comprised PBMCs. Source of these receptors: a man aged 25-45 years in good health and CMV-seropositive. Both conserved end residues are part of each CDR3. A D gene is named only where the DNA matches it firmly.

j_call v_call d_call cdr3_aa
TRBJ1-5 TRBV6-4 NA CASSEGPYQPQHF
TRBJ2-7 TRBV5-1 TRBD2 CASSFGLAGGPGEQYF
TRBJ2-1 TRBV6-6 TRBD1 CASSGDRGQGNEQFF
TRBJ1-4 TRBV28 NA CATRITANEKLFF
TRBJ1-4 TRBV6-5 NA CASSYSLRPNEKLFF
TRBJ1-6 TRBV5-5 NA CASRLSETVSSYNSPLHF
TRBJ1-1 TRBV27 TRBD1 CASSPWATGGREAFF
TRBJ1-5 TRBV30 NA CAWSVGLGRIPQHF
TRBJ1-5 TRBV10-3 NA CAISPGNQPQHF
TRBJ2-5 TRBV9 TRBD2 CASSAGTSGEETQYF
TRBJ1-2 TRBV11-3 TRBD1 CASSSGTADLTGYTF
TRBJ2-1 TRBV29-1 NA CSAAGNEQFF
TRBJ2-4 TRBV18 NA CASSPGTIIAKNIQYF
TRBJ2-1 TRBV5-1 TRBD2 CASSPSLAGGVYEQFF
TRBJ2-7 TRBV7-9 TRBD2 CASSKGTSGSYEQYF
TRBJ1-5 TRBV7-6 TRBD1 CASSRGQGIIQPQHF
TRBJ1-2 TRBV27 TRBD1 CASSPDRAVPETNYGYTF
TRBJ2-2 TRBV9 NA CASSVNTGELFF
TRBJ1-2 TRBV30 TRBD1 CAWSPNRGDGYTF
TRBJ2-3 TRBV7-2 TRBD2 CASSFLAGGPRDTQYF